This T cell receptor (beta chain) comes out of a study of T-cell reconstitution after alpha-beta-depleted transplantation in children (dated by TCRdb to 2016 to 2017). General notes on the study: Using TCR repertoire profiling, the study followed T-cell immune reconstitution in a quantitative way in children after TCRalphabeta/CD19-depleted allogeneic hematopoietic cell transplantation.

The treatment or condition label on this specimen signifies: allogeneic hematopoietic cell transplantation with graft depleted of TCRalphabeta T cells and CD19 B cells. TCRalphabeta/CD19-depleted allogeneic hematopoietic cell grafts were given to the transplant recipients, all of whom were children. Regarding this clonotype: Its antigen is still unknown. No base quality information exists; no much larger clone differs at one position.

The CDR3 covers 13 residues, taking in both the cysteine and the phenylalanine. The DNA shown is the 39-base CDR3, in frame from base 1. Unmatched junction bases come to 8, with V trimmed by 6 bases and J by 4 bases. CDR1 and CDR2 are read off the germline V gene as SQVTM and ANQGSEA. The receptor library was made with PCR. Sequencing was carried out with an Illumina HiSeq 2500. To normalize quantification of the TCRbeta repertoire, the TCR libraries were built with molecular barcoding that relied on unique molecular identifiers. TCRdb trimmed public reads at Q25 via fastp, called clones via MiXCR and kept in-frame beta chains. Every distinct CDR3 protein forms one entry, paired with its most common genes and DNA. Across this sample there are about 250,000 distinct CDR3 sequences, with roughly a quarter seen only once. Of the sample, 4.5% to 5.5% falls within the top ten clones. Broader findings and caveats from the paper: The apparently early recovery of alphabetaT-cell counts about two months after transplant reportedly depended on only several hundred rapidly expanded clones that came from non-depleted graft cells. In some patients, the high TCRbeta diversity seen at day 60 was put down to recipient T cells and intrathymic progenitors that had survived conditioning. Hyperexpanded clone frequencies declined over subsequent months; after one year, T-cell counts and TCRbeta diversity were mostly attributed to newly produced T cells.

Sequenced here: PBMCs, mostly from graft donor cells, sampled 360 days after TCRalphabeta/CD19-depleted stem cell transplant. The TCR comes from a female patient aged 2 to 10 who had a stem cell transplant for congenital amegakaryocytic thrombocytopenia, so the T cells may come from the graft donor. The V and J segments used are TRBV29-1 and TRBJ2-5; the central 7 bases match TRBD1. CDR3 sequence: CSVATNRGETQYF. The bases read TGCAGCGTGGCGACTAACAGGGGAGAGACCCAGTACTTC.